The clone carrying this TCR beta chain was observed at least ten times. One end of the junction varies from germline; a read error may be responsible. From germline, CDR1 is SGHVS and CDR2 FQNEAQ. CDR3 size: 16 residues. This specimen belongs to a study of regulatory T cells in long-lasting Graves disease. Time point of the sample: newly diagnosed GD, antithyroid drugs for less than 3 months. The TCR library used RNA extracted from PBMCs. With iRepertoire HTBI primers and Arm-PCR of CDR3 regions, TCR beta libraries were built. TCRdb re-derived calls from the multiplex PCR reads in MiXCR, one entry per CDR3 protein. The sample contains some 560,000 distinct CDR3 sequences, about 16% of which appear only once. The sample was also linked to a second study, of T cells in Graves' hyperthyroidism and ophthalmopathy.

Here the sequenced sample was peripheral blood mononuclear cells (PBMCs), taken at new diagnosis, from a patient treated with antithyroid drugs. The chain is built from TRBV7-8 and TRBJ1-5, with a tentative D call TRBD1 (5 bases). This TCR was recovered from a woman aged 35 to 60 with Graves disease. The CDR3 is CASSVRGGGSIQPQHF. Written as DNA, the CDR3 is TGTGCCAGCAGCGTCCGGGGCGGGGGGAGCATTCAGCCCCAGCATTTT.